This TCR beta chain was identified in a study of cytomegalovirus exposure and HLA in healthy donors. Overall study findings and caveats: An ancestry cluster, one associated with Asian ancestry, reportedly showed fewer N-insertions than the roughly 700-donor mean in a later analysis.

A note on this clone: Its target is not known.

V gave up 3 bases and J gave up 10 bases, with 8 bases separating them. The germline V gene encodes CDR1 SGHRS and CDR2 YFSETQ. The CDR3 runs 11 residues. PCR employed 60 Vbeta and 13 Jbeta primers. Repertoires were generated with immunoSEQ multiplex PCR, while TCRdb's copy carries only in-frame clones and drops some. The table has about 190,000 clones, approximately 84% seen once; the top ten hold about 3.8%. The receptor's source is a man aged 45-60 years in good health and CMV-seronegative. V usage is TRBV5-1 and J usage is TRBJ2-1, with D maybe TRBD1 (5 bases). The sequencing input was PBMCs. The CDR3 loop is CASSYQGEQFF. CDR3 coding DNA: TGCGCCAGCAGCTATCAGGGAGAGCAGTTCTTC.